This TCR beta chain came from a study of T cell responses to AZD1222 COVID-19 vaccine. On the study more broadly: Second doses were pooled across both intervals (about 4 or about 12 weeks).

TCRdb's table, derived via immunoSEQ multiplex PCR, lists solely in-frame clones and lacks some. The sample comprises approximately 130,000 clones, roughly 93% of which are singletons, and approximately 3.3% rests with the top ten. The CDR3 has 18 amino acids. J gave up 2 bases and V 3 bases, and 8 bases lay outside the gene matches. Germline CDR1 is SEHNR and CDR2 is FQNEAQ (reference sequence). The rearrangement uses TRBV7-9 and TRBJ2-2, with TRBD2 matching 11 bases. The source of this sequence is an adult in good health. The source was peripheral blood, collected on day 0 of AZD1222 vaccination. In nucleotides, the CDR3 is TGTGCCAGCAGCTTTGGGACTAGCGGCCTCCATAACACCGGGGAGCTGTTTTTT. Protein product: CASSFGTSGLHNTGELFF. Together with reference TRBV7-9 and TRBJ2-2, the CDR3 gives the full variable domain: DTGVSQNPRHKITKRGQNVTFRCDPISEHNRLYWYRQTLGQGPEFLTYFQNEAQLEKSRLLSDRFSAERPKGSFSTLEIQRTEQGDSAMYLCASSFGTSGLHNTGELFFGEGSRLTVL.